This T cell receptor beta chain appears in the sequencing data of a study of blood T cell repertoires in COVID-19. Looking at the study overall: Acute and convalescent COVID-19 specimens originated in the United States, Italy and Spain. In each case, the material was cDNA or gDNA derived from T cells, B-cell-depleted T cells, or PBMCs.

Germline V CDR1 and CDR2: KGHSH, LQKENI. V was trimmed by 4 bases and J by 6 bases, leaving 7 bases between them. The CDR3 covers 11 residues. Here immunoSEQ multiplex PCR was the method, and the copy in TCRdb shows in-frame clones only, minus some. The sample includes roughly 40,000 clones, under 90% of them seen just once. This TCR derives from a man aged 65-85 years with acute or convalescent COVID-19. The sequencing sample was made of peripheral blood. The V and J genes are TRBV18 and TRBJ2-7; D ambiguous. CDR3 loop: CASSLYSEQYF. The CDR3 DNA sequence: TGTGCCAGCTCACTCTACTCCGAGCAGTACTTC. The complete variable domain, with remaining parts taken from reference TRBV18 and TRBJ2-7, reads NAGVMQNPRHLVRRRGQEARLRCSPMKGHSHVYWYRQLPEEGLKFMVYLQKENIIDESGMPKERFSAEFPKEGPSILRIQQVVRGDSAAYFCASSLYSEQYFGPGTRLTVT.